These T cell receptor beta chains were read from a single sample in a study of metastatic and nonmetastatic thyroid tumors. Using MiXCR, TCRdb reanalyzed the PCR reads. The sample contains tens of thousands of clones, around a quarter of which appear only once. The source material was blood. All receptors come from a female donor with papillary thyroid cancer or a benign thyroid nodule (not recorded which). Some clones in this sample may be carry-over from other donors' samples. The CDR3 runs from the conserved cysteine through the conserved F or W. A D gene is named only where the DNA matches it firmly. Clone size is stated in some rows and not others, as once, few, many or a class when expanded.

>many|TRBV19|-|TRBJ2-2
TGTGCCAGTAGTCCTCCCTGGCCAGGCACCGGGGAGCTGTTTTTT
CASSPPWPGTGELFF
>-|TRBV11-2|TRBD2|TRBJ2-3
TGTGCCAGCAGCCGACGGCGTAGCGGGAATAGAGATACGCAGTATTTT
CASSRRRSGNRDTQYF
>many|TRBV27|TRBD1|TRBJ1-5
TGTGCCAGCAGTTTATCGACAGGGATTAGCAATCAGCCCCAGCATTTT
CASSLSTGISNQPQHF
>many|TRBV19|-|TRBJ2-2
TGTGCCAGTAGTAGGGGGAACACCGGGGAGCTGTTTTTT
CASSRGNTGELFF
>-|TRBV12-3/TRBV12-4|-|TRBJ2-7
TGTGCCAGCAGTTTAGCGCAAGGGCACGAGCAGTACTTC
CASSLAQGHEQYF
>-|TRBV13|-|TRBJ2-7
TGTGCCAGAAGCCCCAACGGGGGCGGGACCTACGAGCAGCACTTC
CARSPNGGGTYEQHF
>many|TRBV12-3/TRBV12-4|-|TRBJ2-3
TGTGCCAGCAGTTTACTCCTGACTGCGGGCGGATCAGATACGCAGTATTTT
CASSLLLTAGGSDTQYF
>many|TRBV20-1|TRBD2|TRBJ2-1
TGCAGTGCTCAAAGGCCGGGACTAGCAGCGGGTGAGCAGTTCTTC
CSAQRPGLAAGEQFF
>many|TRBV15|-|TRBJ1-1
TGTGCCACCAGCAGAGATGGGAAGGGGCACACTGAAGCTTTCTTT
CATSRDGKGHTEAFF
>medium-sized|TRBV6-1|-|TRBJ2-7
TGTGCCAGCAGTTTGGGCGGAAGCTACGAGCAGTACTTC
CASSLGGSYEQYF
>many|TRBV29-1|TRBD1|TRBJ2-7
TGCAGCGCCCTGGACAGGTTCGAGCAGTACTTC
CSALDRFEQYF
>once|TRBV4-1|TRBD1|TRBJ2-7
TGCGCCAGCAGCCCGCTCGGACAGGGCGGCGAGCAGTACTTC
CASSPLGQGGEQYF
>-|TRBV11-2|-|TRBJ1-5
TGTGCCAGCAGCTTAGATTCGGTTCAGCCCCAGCATTTT
CASSLDSVQPQHF
>many|TRBV15|-|TRBJ1-4
TGTGCCACCAGCCCCGGGACCTCCCGCAAACTGTTTTTT
CATSPGTSRKLFF
>many|TRBV20-1|-|TRBJ1-1
TGCAGTGCTGAAGATCCGGGACACAAGAACACTGAAGCTTTCTTT
CSAEDPGHKNTEAFF
>many|TRBV11-2|TRBD2|TRBJ2-3
TGTGCCAGCAGCCTCCTCCCAGGGACTAGCGGAACGATACGCAAGTATTTT
CASSLLPGTSGTIRKYF
>-|TRBV7-9|-|TRBJ1-3
TGTGCCAGAAGGGTAGACTCTGTAAACACCATATATTTT
CARRVDSVNTIYF
>-|TRBV20-1|TRBD2|TRBJ2-2
TGCAGTGCTAGAGATCTTGCTAGCGGGAGAGGCACCGGGGAGCTGTTTTTT
CSARDLASGRGTGELFF
>-|TRBV18|-|TRBJ1-1
TGTGCCAGCTCACCGGCAGGACTCAACACTGAAGCTTTCTTT
CASSPAGLNTEAFF
>-|TRBV6-1|-|TRBJ2-7
TGTGCCAGCAGTGTCAACCCCTCGGCCTACGAGCAGTACTTC
CASSVNPSAYEQYF
>medium-sized|TRBV7-9|TRBD1|TRBJ2-2
TGTGCCAGCAGCGGGACCGGGACAGAAAACACCGGGGAGCTGTTTTTT
CASSGTGTENTGELFF
>-|TRBV7-2|-|TRBJ2-7
TGTGCCAGCAGCCGAGCCTCGAGCGAGCAGTACTTC
CASSRASSEQYF
>-|TRBV20-1|-|TRBJ2-1
TGCAGTGCTAGTGTCGGGAGTAATGAGCAGTTCTTC
CSASVGSNEQFF
>-|TRBV27|-|TRBJ1-1
TGTGCCAGCAACCCCCTGGGGGGCCGAGGACAAGCTTTCTTT
CASNPLGGRGQAFF
>many|TRBV11-2|TRBD2|TRBJ2-2
TGTGCCAGCAGCTTAGTCGGGGGGGCGAACACCGGGGAGCTGTTTTTT
CASSLVGGANTGELFF
>-|TRBV20-1|-|TRBJ1-5
TGCAGTGCTAAACCATTGAGGGAGGGGAGCAATCAGCCCCAGCATTTT
CSAKPLREGSNQPQHF
>-|TRBV11-2|-|TRBJ2-1
TGTGCCAGCATCCAAACGAACGTCTACAATGAGCAGTTCTTC
CASIQTNVYNEQFF
>many|TRBV30|TRBD1|TRBJ1-2
TGTGCCTGGAGGTCCCGGGACAGGAACCTCTATGGCTACACCTTC
CAWRSRDRNLYGYTF
>many|TRBV9|-|TRBJ2-3
TGTGCCAGCAGCTTCCAAGATTACACAGATACGCAGTATTTT
CASSFQDYTDTQYF
>many|TRBV20-1|-|TRBJ1-4
TGCAGTGCTAGATCAGGAACCTCTGCAACTAATGAAAAACTGTTTTTT
CSARSGTSATNEKLFF
>many|TRBV20-1|TRBD2|TRBJ2-2
TGCAGTGCTAGAGGACTAGCGGGAGGCTACGGGGAGCTGTTTTTT
CSARGLAGGYGELFF
>many|TRBV14|-|TRBJ1-3
TGTGCCAGCAGCCAACTCAGGGGCACTGGAAACACCATATATTTT
CASSQLRGTGNTIYF
>medium-sized|TRBV7-8|TRBD2|TRBJ2-5
TGTGCCAGCAGCCCCCTAGCGGGAGTCACGGAGACCCAGTACTTC
CASSPLAGVTETQYF
>-|TRBV18|-|TRBJ1-2
TGTGCCAGCTCACCCACCACGGTGGCGCGGGATGGCTACACCTTC
CASSPTTVARDGYTF
>many|TRBV6-1|-|TRBJ2-2
TGTGCCAGCAGCTCTTGGGTGAACACCGGGGAGCTGTTTTTT
CASSSWVNTGELFF
>-|TRBV10-2|-|TRBJ1-5
TGCGCCAGCAGTGAGTCGAATTGGGTAACGAGCAAGCAGCCCCAGAATTTT
CASSESNWVTSKQPQNF
>medium-sized|TRBV6-1|-|TRBJ2-7
TGTGCCAGCAGACCCCCGACTACTCGCTCCTACGAGCAGTACTTC
CASRPPTTRSYEQYF
>many|TRBV19|-|TRBJ2-1
TGTGCCAGTGAGACGGTGTGGGGGGACTACAATGAGCAGTTCTTC
CASETVWGDYNEQFF
>many|TRBV20-1|TRBD1|TRBJ1-1
TGCAGTGCTCCGGGACAGCCTGGTATGAACACTGAAGCTTTCTTT
CSAPGQPGMNTEAFF
>many|TRBV30|-|TRBJ1-1
TGTGCCTGGAGCTCCGGGGTGGGAACTGAAGCTTTCTTT
CAWSSGVGTEAFF
>many|TRBV6-2/TRBV6-3|-|TRBJ1-3
TGTGCCAGCAGTTTCAGCAGCTCTGGAAACACCATATATTTT
CASSFSSSGNTIYF
>many|TRBV19|TRBD2|TRBJ2-2
TGTGCCAGCAGAGGGACTAGTGGTACCGGGGAGCTGTTTTTT
CASRGTSGTGELFF
>many|TRBV11-2|-|TRBJ2-1
TGTGCCAGCAGCTTACCAGGGTTGGATGAGCAGTTCTTC
CASSLPGLDEQFF
>once|TRBV5-1|-|TRBJ1-1
TGCGCCAGCAGCCCCGCACGTGAGGGCACTGAAGCTTTCTTT
CASSPAREGTEAFF
>-|TRBV30|-|TRBJ2-5
TGTGCCTGTAGTGGAAGGGAGATACTCATTGGGACCCAGTACTTC
CACSGREILIGTQYF
>many|TRBV4-3|-|TRBJ1-1
TGCGCCAGCAGCCAAGATCTAGGGAGCTTCACTGAAGCTTTCTTT
CASSQDLGSFTEAFF
>many|TRBV7-3|-|TRBJ1-1
TGTGCCAGCAGCTTAACGGGAGTAAGTAGAGCGAACACTGAAGCTTTCTTT
CASSLTGVSRANTEAFF
>many|TRBV27|-|TRBJ2-7
TGTGCCAGCAGTACGAAACCGGGGCCCTACGAGCAGTACTTC
CASSTKPGPYEQYF
>many|TRBV11-2|TRBD1|TRBJ1-4
TGTGCCAGCAGCTTAGACCCAGGACAGGATGAAAAACTGTTTTTT
CASSLDPGQDEKLFF
>many|TRBV7-9|-|TRBJ2-1
TGTGCCAGCAGCTTAGTCGGGAGCGCTGAGCAGTTCTTC
CASSLVGSAEQFF
>-|TRBV24-1|TRBD2|TRBJ2-2
TGTGCCACCAGTGACCTAAGCCCTGGACTAGCGGGTAACACCGGGGAGCTGTTTTTT
CATSDLSPGLAGNTGELFF
>-|TRBV6-1|TRBD2|TRBJ2-1
TGTGCCAGCAGTCCACAGACTAGCGGGAGGGGTGAGCAGTTCTTC
CASSPQTSGRGEQFF
>many|TRBV19|-|TRBJ1-2
TGTGCCAGCCAGGATGCGCCGACCCATAACTATGGCTACACCTTC
CASQDAPTHNYGYTF
>few|TRBV5-1|TRBD1|TRBJ2-7
TGCGCCAGCAGCTTGTCAGGGGGTCATGACGAGCAGTACTTC
CASSLSGGHDEQYF
>many|TRBV18|TRBD1|TRBJ1-4
TGTGCCAGCTCACCTGGGACAGGGACAAATGAAAAACTGTTTTTT
CASSPGTGTNEKLFF
>-|TRBV6-1|-|TRBJ1-1
TGTGCCAGCAACCCAACGCCGGCTTCCAACACTGAAGCTTTCTTT
CASNPTPASNTEAFF
>many|TRBV5-1|TRBD2|TRBJ2-1
TGCGCCAGCAGCCCCAGACTAGCGGACTCCTACAATGAGCAGTTCTTC
CASSPRLADSYNEQFF
>-|TRBV20-1|TRBD2|TRBJ2-1
TGCAGTGCTAGTGGGCCTAGCGGGGAAGTCTACAATGAGCAGTTCTTC
CSASGPSGEVYNEQFF
>medium-sized|TRBV6-5|TRBD2|TRBJ2-7
TGTGCCAGCAGTTGGAAACCGGGACTAGCGGGATCCGAGAACTACGAGCAGTACTTC
CASSWKPGLAGSENYEQYF
>many|TRBV11-3|-|TRBJ2-5
TGTGCCAGCAGCTCGATCGGAGACACGGAGACCCAGTACTTC
CASSSIGDTETQYF